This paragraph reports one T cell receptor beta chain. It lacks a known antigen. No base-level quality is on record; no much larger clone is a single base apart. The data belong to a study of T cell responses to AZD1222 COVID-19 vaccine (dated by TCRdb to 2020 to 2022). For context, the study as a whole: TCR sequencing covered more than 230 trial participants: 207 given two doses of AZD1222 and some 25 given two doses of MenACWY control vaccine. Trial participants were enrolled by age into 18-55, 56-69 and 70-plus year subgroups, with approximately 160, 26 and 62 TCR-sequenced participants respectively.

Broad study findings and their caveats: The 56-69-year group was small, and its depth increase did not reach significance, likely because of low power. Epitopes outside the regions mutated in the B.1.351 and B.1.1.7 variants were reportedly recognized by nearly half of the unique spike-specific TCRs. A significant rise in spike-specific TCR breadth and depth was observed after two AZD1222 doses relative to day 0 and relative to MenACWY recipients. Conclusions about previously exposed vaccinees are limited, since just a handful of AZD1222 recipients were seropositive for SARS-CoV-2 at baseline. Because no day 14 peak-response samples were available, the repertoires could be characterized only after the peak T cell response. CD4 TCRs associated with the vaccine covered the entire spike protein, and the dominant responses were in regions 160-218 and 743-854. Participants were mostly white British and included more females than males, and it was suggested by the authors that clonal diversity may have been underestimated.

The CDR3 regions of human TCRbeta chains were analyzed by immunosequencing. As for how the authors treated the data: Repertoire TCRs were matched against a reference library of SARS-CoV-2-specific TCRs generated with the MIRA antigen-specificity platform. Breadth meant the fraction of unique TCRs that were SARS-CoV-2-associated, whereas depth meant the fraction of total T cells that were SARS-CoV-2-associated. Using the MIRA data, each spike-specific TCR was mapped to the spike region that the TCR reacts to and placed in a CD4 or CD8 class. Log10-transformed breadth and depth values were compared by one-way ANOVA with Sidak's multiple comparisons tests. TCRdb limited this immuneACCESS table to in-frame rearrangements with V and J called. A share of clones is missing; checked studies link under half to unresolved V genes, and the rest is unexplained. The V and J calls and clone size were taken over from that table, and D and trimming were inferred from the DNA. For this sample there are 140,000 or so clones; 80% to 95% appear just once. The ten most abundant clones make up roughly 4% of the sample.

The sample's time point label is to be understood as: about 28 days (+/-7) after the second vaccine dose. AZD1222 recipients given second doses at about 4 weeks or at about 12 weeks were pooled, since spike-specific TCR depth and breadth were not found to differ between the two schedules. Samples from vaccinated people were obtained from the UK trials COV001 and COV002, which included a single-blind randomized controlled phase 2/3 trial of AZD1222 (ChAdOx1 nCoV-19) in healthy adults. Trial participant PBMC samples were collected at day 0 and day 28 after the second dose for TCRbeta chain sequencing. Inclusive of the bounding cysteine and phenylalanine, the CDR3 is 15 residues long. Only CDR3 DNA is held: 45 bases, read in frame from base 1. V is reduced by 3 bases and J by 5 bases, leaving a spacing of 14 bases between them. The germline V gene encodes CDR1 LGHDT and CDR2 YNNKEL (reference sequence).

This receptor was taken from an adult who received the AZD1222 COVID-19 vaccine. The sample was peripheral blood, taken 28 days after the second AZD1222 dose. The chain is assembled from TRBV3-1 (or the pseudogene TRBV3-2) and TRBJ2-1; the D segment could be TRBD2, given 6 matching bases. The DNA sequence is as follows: TGTGCCAGCAGCCACAGACTAGTTGCCCACAATGAGCAGTTCTTC. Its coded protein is CASSHRLVAHNEQFF.